This TCR beta chain is from a study of radiation and T cells in renal cell carcinoma. The wider study: Nephrectomy followed 15 Gy stereotactic body radiation by 4 weeks.

V dropped 5 bases and J dropped 0; count of bases not matched to a gene: 3. CDR1 and CDR2 from the germline V gene are SGHTA and FQGNSA. The CDR3 is 14 residues long. TCRdb's table, derived via immunoSEQ multiplex PCR, lists solely in-frame clones and lacks some. Among about 20,000 clones listed, over 70% were seen once. Time point defined: baseline pretreatment blood. Indicated treatment: 15 Gy SBRT to primary tumor, nephrectomy 4 weeks later. The specimen was blood, collected from a patient whose treatment included radiotherapy and nephrectomy. V usage is TRBV7-2 and J usage is TRBJ1-1, with TRBD1 matching 7 bases. The receptor comes from a man between 60 and 70 years old with renal cell carcinoma. The CDR3 loop reads CASSPGQVNTEAFF. DNA for the CDR3: TGTGCCAGCAGCCCAGGACAGGTGAACACTGAAGCTTTCTTT.